This passage covers 14 T cell receptor delta chains from one sample sequenced in a study of Vδ1+ human thymocytes. The antigens these receptors bind are not known. The template was reverse-transcribed extracted RNA. The CDR3 regions were amplified by multiplex PCR from V-gene primers to a constant-region primer. TCRdb used CATT to re-call clones from the multiplex PCR reads. The sample lists about 55,000 delta-chain clones; approximately 15% were seen once. Study-level points and caveats: Highly polyclonal TRG and TRD repertoires with Gaussian CDR3 length distributions appeared in thymus.

The source material was Vdelta1+ gamma-delta thymocytes from the thymus. Subset noted: FACS-sorted CD3+ TCRalphabeta- TCRVdelta1+ TCRVdelta2- thymocytes. The receptor source for this set is a boy under two years old who had congenital heart surgery.

This clone has more than one count but fewer than ten. This sequence joins TRDV1 and TRDJ1, with 13 bases matching TRDD3. The J call is uncertain, as TRDJ2 better fits the DNA end. The CDR3 is 22 residues long. Germline CDR1 reads TSWWSYY; CDR2 reads QGS. CDR3 coding DNA: TGTGCTCTTGGGGAACTAGAAGTTAGTACTGGGGGATACGCTGCCTTGACAGCACAACTCTTCTTT. Its protein product is CALGELEVSTGGYAALTAQLFF.

The J gene is TRDJ1, the V gene TRDV1; D not resolved. Germline CDR1 reads TSWWSYY; CDR2 reads QGS. The CDR3 covers 18 residues. V lost 6 bases, J lost 0 bases, and 23 bases lay in between. The CDR3 coding sequence is TGTGCTCTTGGATTCTCGGGACATGGCTCCGACTACACCGATAAACTCATCTTT. Its protein product is CALGFSGHGSDYTDKLIF.

This sequence joins TRDV1 and TRDJ1, with 11 bases aligning to TRDD3. The CDR3 loop spans 21 amino acids. Per the germline V gene, CDR1 is TSWWSYY and CDR2 is QGS. V lost 2 bases to trimming and J lost 0 bases; unmatched junction nucleotides: 17. CDR3 nucleotides: TGTGCTCTTGGGGAATGTCGCATCAAGACGTCTGGGGGATACCACACCGATAAACTCATCTTT. This sequence encodes CALGECRIKTSGGYHTDKLIF.

The chain links TRDV1 to TRDJ1, with TRDD3 identical over 9 bases. CDR3 length equals 22 residues. With V trimmed by 8 bases and J by 3 bases, 31 bases remained unmatched. Germline V gene lookup returns CDR1 TSWWSYY and CDR2 QGS. CDR3 in DNA: TGTGCTCTTAAGTTCCCCTCTCAACCCTTACCTCCTGGGGGATTAGGTCCCGATAAACTCATCTTT. Translation: CALKFPSQPLPPGGLGPDKLIF.

This chain uses TRDV1 with TRDJ1, with 8 bases fitting TRDD3. Germline V gene data show CDR1 as TSWWSYY and CDR2 as QGS. The J segment lost 12 bases and the V segment lost 2 bases, leaving 26 bases of the junction unmatched. The CDR3 has 19 residues. CDR3 in DNA: TGTGCTCTTGGGGAAAGACCTAAGGGTCCGTACTGGGGGTTTCTTAATATCATCTTT. It yields the protein CALGERPKGPYWGFLNIIF.

The chain joins TRDV1 to TRDJ2; TRDD3 aligns across 8 bases. Germline V gives CDR1 TSWWSYY, CDR2 QGS. V shed 1 base and J 4 bases; nucleotides not matched to a gene: 17. The CDR3 contains 20 residues. The DNA for the CDR3 is TGTGCTCTTGGGGAACGGTCCTCCTACTGGGGGTTATCCCGGACAGCACAACTCTTCTTT. Protein product: CALGERSSYWGLSRTAQLFF.

The rearrangement joins TRDV1 to TRDJ1; D is possibly TRDD2 or TRDD3 (6 bases each). CDR3 size: 20 residues. Germline CDR1 TSWWSYY, CDR2 QGS. Trimming cost V 3 bases and J 3 bases, with 29 bases left between them. CDR3 protein: CALGENLPSLLGPWADKLIF. The CDR3 nucleotides read TGTGCTCTTGGGGAGAACCTTCCCTCCTTACTGGGTCCTTGGGCCGATAAACTCATCTTT.

The rearrangement uses TRDV1 and TRDJ1; D may be TRDD3 (6 bases). V dropped 2 bases and J dropped 0 bases, with 13 bases sitting between them. Germline lookup yields CDR1 TSWWSYY and CDR2 QGS. The CDR3 sequence is 16 residues long. The CDR3: CALGERYGDYTDKLIF. The CDR3 nucleotides are TGTGCTCTTGGGGAAAGGTACGGGGATTACACCGATAAACTCATCTTT.

V is TRDV1 and J is TRDJ1; tentatively, D is TRDD3 (6 bases). Deletions cut 4 bases from V and 4 bases from J, with 28 bases between. CDR3 size: 19 residues. CDR1 is TSWWSYY, CDR2 QGS, per germline. The CDR3: CALGVPTFLRGGGVDKLIF. DNA of the CDR3: TGTGCTCTTGGGGTCCCGACATTCCTTCGGGGAGGGGGAGTCGATAAACTCATCTTT.

As regards this clone: The junction departs from the called germline gene at one end, perhaps through a read error. The chain combines TRDV1 with TRDJ1; TRDD2 agrees at 8 bases. Germline V gene lookup returns CDR1 TSWWSYY and CDR2 QGS. This CDR3 is built from 15 residues. The chain's CDR3 is CALGERSFLEPKPIF. The CDR3 nucleotides read TGTGCTCTTGGGGAACGTTCCTTCCTAGAGCCTAAACCCATCTTT.

This clone has more than one count but fewer than ten. This chain uses TRDV2 with TRDJ1; possibly TRDD3 for D (6 bases). Per the germline V gene, CDR1 is GEAIGNYY and CDR2 is EKD. The CDR3 sequence is 14 residues long. V was pared by 1 base and J by 2 bases, with 10 bases between. As DNA, the CDR3 is TGTGCCTGTGACACAAGGGATAGGACCGATAAACTCATCTTT. Protein product: CACDTRDRTDKLIF.

This sequence joins TRDV1 and TRDJ1, with TRDD3 matching 7 bases. V was clipped by 0 bases and J by 4 bases; unmatched bases: 23. CDR3 length: 21 amino acids. CDR1 is TSWWSYY, CDR2 QGS, per germline. The CDR3 region is CALGELSSTRKLKGIIDKLIF. The CDR3 DNA reads TGTGCTCTTGGGGAACTATCTTCTACACGGAAGCTCAAGGGGATAATCGATAAACTCATCTTT.

The J gene is TRDJ1, the V gene TRDV1; TRDD3 might be the D (5 bases). V was pared by 0 bases and J by 3 bases, with 11 bases between. In germline, CDR1 is TSWWSYY, CDR2 QGS. This CDR3 contains 15 residues. The CDR3 loop reads CALGELGKIPDKLIF. CDR3 coding DNA: TGTGCTCTTGGGGAACTAGGGAAGATACCCGATAAACTCATCTTT.

This clone is medium-sized by share. V is TRDV2 and J is TRDJ1, with D possibly TRDD3 on 6 matching bases. V lost 0 bases to trimming and J lost 0 bases, with 10 bases between them. The CDR3 has 15 amino acids. Per the germline V gene, CDR1 is GEAIGNYY and CDR2 is EKD. The CDR3 protein is CACDTLGIYTDKLIF. The CDR3 coding sequence is TGTGCCTGTGACACCCTGGGGATCTACACCGATAAACTCATCTTT.